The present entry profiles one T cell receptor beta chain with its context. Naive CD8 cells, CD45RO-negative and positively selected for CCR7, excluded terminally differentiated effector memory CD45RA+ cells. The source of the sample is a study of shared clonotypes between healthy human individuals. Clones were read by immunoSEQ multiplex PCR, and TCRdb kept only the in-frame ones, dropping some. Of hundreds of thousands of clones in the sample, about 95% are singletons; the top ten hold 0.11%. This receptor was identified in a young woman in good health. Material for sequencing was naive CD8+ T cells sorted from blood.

As DNA, the CDR3 is TGTGCCAGCAGTTACGGTCCGCGGATTAATGAAAAACTGTTTTTT. Its translation: CASSYGPRINEKLFF. J is TRBJ1-4 and V is TRBV6-5, with D hard to call. Germline assignment: CDR1 MNHEY and CDR2 SVGAGI. V shed 2 bases and J shed 4 bases, with 11 bases lying between them. The CDR3 length is 15 residues.